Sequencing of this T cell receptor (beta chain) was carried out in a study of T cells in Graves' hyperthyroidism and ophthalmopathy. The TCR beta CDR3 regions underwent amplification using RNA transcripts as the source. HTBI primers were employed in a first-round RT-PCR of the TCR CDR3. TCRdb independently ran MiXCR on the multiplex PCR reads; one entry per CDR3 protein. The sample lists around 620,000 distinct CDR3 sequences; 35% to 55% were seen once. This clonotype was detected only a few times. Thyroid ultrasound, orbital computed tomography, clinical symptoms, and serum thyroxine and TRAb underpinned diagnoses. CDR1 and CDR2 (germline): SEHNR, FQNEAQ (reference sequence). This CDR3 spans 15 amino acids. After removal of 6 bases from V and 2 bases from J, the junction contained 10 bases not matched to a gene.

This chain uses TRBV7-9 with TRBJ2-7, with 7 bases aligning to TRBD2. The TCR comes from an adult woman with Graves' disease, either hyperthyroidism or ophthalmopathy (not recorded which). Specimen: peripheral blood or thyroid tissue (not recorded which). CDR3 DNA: TGTGCCAGCAGTGCGGCGGGAGAGCGACCCTACGAGCAGTACTTC. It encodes CASSAAGERPYEQYF.